The clone carrying this T cell receptor beta chain showed up many times. Germline CDR1 and CDR2: SEHNR and FQNEAQ (reference sequence). The V segment lost 0 bases and the J segment 1 base; nucleotides outside the gene matches: 3. This CDR3 region has 16 residues. CD25-based Treg depletion was applied to purified naive CD4+ T cells. Full-length variable regions came from constant-region reverse primers plus semi-nested Nested Universal Primer A PCR. TCRdb passed the 5' RACE reads through MiXCR, listing each CDR3 protein once. The sample includes about 60,000 distinct CDR3 sequences, 30% of them seen just once.

The source is a female donor with breast cancer. The J gene is TRBJ2-5, the V gene TRBV7-9; 9 bases are a match to TRBD2. The specimen sequenced was tumor-infiltrating naive CD4+ T cells sorted from the breast tumor. Subset meaning: naive CD4+ T cells, CD4+CD45RA+CD25-. The CDR3 loop is CASSLALAGSQETQYF. The CDR3 DNA is TGTGCCAGCAGCTTAGCGCTAGCGGGGTCCCAAGAGACCCAGTACTTC.